These 8 T cell receptor beta chains were sequenced from one sample in a study of preoperative IRX-2 immunotherapy in early breast cancer. This table comes from immunoSEQ multiplex PCR, and its TCRdb copy is limited to in-frame clones, with some not included. The data hold 11,000 or so clones, with around 86% observed a single time. Treatment noted: preoperative locoregional IRX-2 cytokine immunotherapy. Specimen: lymph node tissue, collected before IRX-2 immunotherapy. These receptors originate from a human donor with breast cancer.

The chain couples TRBV11-3 to TRBJ2-2, with 7 positions matching TRBD2. The CDR3 consists of 16 residues. From germline, CDR1 is SGHNT and CDR2 YENEEA. J gave up 5 bases and V 5 bases, and 11 bases lay outside the gene matches. The CDR3 region has the DNA TGTGCCAGCAGCCCTCTCGGCGGGAGAAGGACCGGGGAGCTGTTTTTT. Amino acid sequence: CASSPLGGRRTGELFF.

For the CDR3, the DNA is TGCGCCAGCAGTACAGGCGGGGCTAATGAAAAACTGTTTTTT. This translates into CASSTGGANEKLFF. This chain connects TRBV10-2 to TRBJ1-4; a possible D gene is TRBD1 (5 bases). In germline, CDR1 is WSHSY, CDR2 SAAADI. The V and J ends lost 5 bases and 3 bases respectively, with 10 bases between them. This CDR3 region has 14 residues.

This clone was detected only once. V usage is TRBV5-1 and J usage is TRBJ2-2, with D perhaps matching TRBD1 or TRBD2 (6 bases each). Per the germline V gene, CDR1 is SGHRS and CDR2 is YFSETQ. Trimming took 5 bases from V and 3 from J, leaving 14 bases between them. There are 15 residues in the CDR3. The CDR3 region is CASRKGGRDTGELFF. In DNA, the CDR3 is TGCGCCAGCAGAAAAGGGGGGCGGGACACCGGGGAGCTGTTTTTT.

J is TRBJ1-3 and V is TRBV5-1; 11 positions match TRBD1. Germline assignment: CDR1 SGHRS and CDR2 YFSETQ. This CDR3 is 18 amino acids long. The ends lost 5 bases at V and 1 base at J; junction bases unmatched: 11. The CDR3 DNA is TGCGCCAGCAGTAAGGACAGGGGGCCCGGATTTTCTGGAAACACCATATATTTT. Translated, it gives CASSKDRGPGFSGNTIYF. Supplemented by reference TRBV5-1 and TRBJ1-3, the full variable domain reads KAGVTQTPRYLIKTRGQQVTLSCSPISGHRSVSWYQQTPGQGLQFLFEYFSETQRNKGNFPGRFSGRQFSNSRSEMNVSTLELGDSALYLCASSKDRGPGFSGNTIYFGEGSWLTVV.

This chain connects TRBV11-3 to TRBJ2-3; 7 bases match TRBD1. The CDR3 covers 15 residues. V was clipped by 5 bases and J by 0 bases; unmatched bases: 5. Germline V CDR1 and CDR2: SGHNT, YENEEA. The CDR3 region is CASSQGGGSTDTQYF. For the CDR3, the DNA is TGTGCCAGCAGCCAAGGGGGCGGAAGCACAGATACGCAGTATTTT.

This clone was seen a handful of times. The CDR3 is CASSLEAGGGGETQYF. CDR3 nucleotides: TGCGCCAGCAGCTTGGAGGCTGGCGGGGGCGGGGAGACCCAGTACTTC. The chain carries TRBV5-1 and TRBJ2-5, with D maybe TRBD2 (7 bases). Trimming took off 0 bases at V and 5 bases at J, with 17 bases between the two ends. In germline, CDR1 is SGHRS, CDR2 YFSETQ. CDR3 length: 16 residues.

This clone was counted a few times. The chain carries TRBV14 and TRBJ1-3, with unresolved D. The germline V gene encodes CDR1 SGHDN and CDR2 FVKESK. V lost 3 bases to trimming and J lost 5 bases, with 5 bases between them. The CDR3 contains 12 residues. The DNA of the CDR3 is TGTGCCAGCAGCCATCAGAGAAACACCATATATTTT. Protein sequence: CASSHQRNTIYF.

The table lists this clone with a few counts. V is TRBV28 and J is TRBJ1-5; D possibly corresponds to TRBD1 (5 bases). Germline V lookup: CDR1 MDHEN, CDR2 SYDVKM. CDR3 length: 15 residues. Trimming removed 2 bases at V and 7 bases at J, with 15 bases between. CDR3 residues: CASSLRAEGSQPQHF. CDR3 bases: TGTGCCAGCAGTTTAAGGGCAGAGGGGTCACAGCCCCAGCATTTT.